The clone carrying this TCR beta chain has more than one count but fewer than ten. No antigen is known for it. The same CDR3 is also encoded by other DNA sequences in this sample. The data belong to a study of memory CD4+ T cells and cytomegalovirus serostatus. Study information: Of the healthy Belgian adults, eight or nine were CMV seropositive and 20 to 30 seronegative. Overall study results and limits: CD4+ memory repertoires contained about 40% of the roughly 150 reported CMV TCRbeta sequences.

Per the original methods: Out-of-frame sequences were removed, leaving about 2,300,000 distinct TCRbeta sequences. Profiled with immunoSEQ multiplex PCR; TCRdb holds only in-frame clones, not every one. Clone size and the V and J calls come from that table; the DNA yielded D and trimming. The sample has 60,000 to 70,000 clones; 76% are singletons. With 4 bases clipped from V and 1 base from J, the junction kept 3 bases outside the gene matches. CDR1 is SNHLY and CDR2 is FYNNEI in the germline V gene. This CDR3 is built from 14 residues. Single viable CD3+CD4+CD8-CD45RO+ cells were sorted as the memory CD4+ T cells. CMV serostatus came from serum IgG against pp150, pp28, p38, p52.

The V call is TRBV2, the J call TRBJ2-7, with 8 bases matching TRBD2. This receptor was obtained from an adult in good health and CMV-seropositive. Material for sequencing was memory CD4+ T cells from blood. DNA of the CDR3: TGTGCCAGCAGTGTCGAGCGGGAGTCCTACGAGCAGTACTTC. Its translation is CASSVERESYEQYF.